This paragraph covers one TCR beta chain sequence. It has no known antigen specificity. Qualities for individual bases were not recorded, and no much larger clone is one base off. The data stem from a study of T cells after yellow fever vaccination (dated by TCRdb to about 2019). A note on the overall study: The SMART-Seq v4 Ultra Low Input RNA kit was used to prepare libraries from fractions with low cell numbers. To follow T-cell clones before and after primary and booster YFV17D yellow fever vaccination, bulk TCR alpha and beta repertoires were sequenced over time. Blood samples were taken at several timepoints before and after primary and secondary immunization, and bulk PBMC replicates and cell subsets were isolated. Two healthy male donors made up the cohort, one aged 18 to 30 years and the other aged 30 to 40 years. Paper-wide results and their limitations: Computational filtering was needed because FACS-sorted repertoires could contain abundant contaminating clonotypes from the bulk population. Only a couple of donors were included in the study, so the extent to which the findings can be generalized is limited. Compared with the primary T-cell response, the secondary T-cell response was faster but weaker, reaching its peak on day 5 rather than on day 15. A small share of clonotypes was detected in both CD4 and CD8 compartments, with the overlap likely arising from convergent recombination. Most clones expanded after primary vaccination (almost 97% of CD4 and over 80% of CD8) were re-detected after the booster, suggesting that broad memory maintenance occurred.

Sample treatment or condition, as interpreted from the label and publication: live attenuated yellow fever vaccine strain. At each blood-draw timepoint, two biological replicates of bulk PBMCs were obtained. A standard Ficoll-Paque protocol was used to isolate PBMCs from peripheral blood. TriZol was used to extract RNA from bulk PBMCs, from CD4 and CD8 fractions, and from dextramer-positive and dextramer-negative fractions. TCR cDNA was synthesized by 5'RACE template switching, through which a universal primer site and unique molecular identifiers were introduced. cDNA synthesis was primed from both the TCR alpha and TCR beta constant segments. Library amplification used two PCR steps, and the second PCR step added sample barcodes and sequencing adapters. Sequencing of libraries was done on Illumina HiSeq 2500 (2x100 bp) or NovaSeq (2x150 bp). Per the authors' processing: MIGEC was used to demultiplex reads and collapse the reads into UMI consensus sequences, and MiXCR was used for V(D)J alignment. Vaccine-responding clonotypes were defined with edgeR using replicate PBMC samples, requiring FDR below 0.01 and a log2 fold change above 5 up to day 15. Each bulk clonotype received a CD4 or CD8 identity based on whether the sequenced CD4 or CD8 repertoire contained that clonotype at higher abundance. TCRdb reran the public reads through fastp at Q25 and MiXCR, keeping productive beta chains. Duplicate CDR3 protein sequences are folded into a single record with the most common DNA and genes. TCRdb assigned the V and J calls; the authors' analysis was not used. For this sample the table gives 450,000 to 550,000 distinct CDR3 sequences, of which about 19% were detected only once. The ten biggest clones cover around 15% of the sample.

Deletion took 5 bases off V and 7 bases off J, with a span of 13 bases between the germline ends. The CDR3 numbers 12 residues from cysteine through phenylalanine. Only the CDR3 DNA stays, 36 bases, in frame from base 1. CDR1 and CDR2 were assigned from the germline V gene as SGHRS and YFSETQ. This chain is built from TRBV5-1 and TRBJ2-7; confidence is insufficient to name the D gene. This specimen was PBMCs, taken 15 days after the yellow fever booster vaccination. The TCR was taken from a man between 25 and 39 years old who received the YFV17D yellow fever vaccine. Here the CDR3 is given as CASSFDVEEQYF. DNA sequence: TGCGCCAGCAGTTTTGATGTAGAAGAGCAGTACTTC.